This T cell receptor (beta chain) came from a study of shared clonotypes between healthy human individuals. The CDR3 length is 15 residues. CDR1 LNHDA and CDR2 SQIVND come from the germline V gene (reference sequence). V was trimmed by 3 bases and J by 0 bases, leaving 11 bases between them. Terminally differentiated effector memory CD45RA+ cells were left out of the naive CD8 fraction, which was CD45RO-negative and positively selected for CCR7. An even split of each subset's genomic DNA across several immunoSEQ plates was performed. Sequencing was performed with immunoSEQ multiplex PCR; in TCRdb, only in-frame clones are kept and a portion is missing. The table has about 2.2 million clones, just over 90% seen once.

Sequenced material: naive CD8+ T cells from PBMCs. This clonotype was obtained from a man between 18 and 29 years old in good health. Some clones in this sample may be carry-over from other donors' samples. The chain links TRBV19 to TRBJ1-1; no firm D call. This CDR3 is CASSILLSMNTEAFF. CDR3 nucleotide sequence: TGTGCCAGTAGTATCCTCCTGAGCATGAACACTGAAGCTTTCTTT.